These 2 T cell receptor beta chains were all obtained from the same sample, sequenced in a study of blood T cell repertoires in COVID-19 (dated by TCRdb to about 2020). Libraries were prepared through the immunoSEQ multiplex PCR assay. TCRdb retrieved this table from immuneACCESS and kept in-frame rearrangements only. Not all clones are present; in checked studies, unresolved V genes account for under half, and no reason is known for the remainder. The sample table records approximately 160,000 clones; more than 80% of these occur just once. 2% of the sample is held by the ten biggest clonotypes. The specimen sequenced was peripheral blood. Receptor source: a woman aged 60-70 years with COVID-19, enrolled during active disease.

The chain combines TRBV19 with TRBJ1-1, with 8 bases identical to TRBD1. Per the germline V gene, CDR1 is LNHDA and CDR2 is SQIVND (reference sequence). This CDR3 spans 13 amino acids. The junction had 6 bases not matched to a gene; V was cut back by 7 bases and J by 5 bases. The CDR3 protein is CASTRDRLTEAFF. The CDR3 DNA is TGTGCCAGTACTAGGGACAGGCTTACTGAAGCTTTCTTT.

The gene calls are TRBV29-1 and TRBJ2-7, with 12 bases lining up with TRBD1. Germline V lookup: CDR1 SQVTM, CDR2 ANQGSEA. The CDR3 sequence is 14 residues long. The ends lost 7 bases at V and 5 bases at J; junction bases unmatched: 9. The CDR3 here is CSGGTGGSVNEQYF. CDR3 DNA sequence: TGCAGCGGGGGGACAGGGGGCTCCGTTAACGAGCAGTACTTC.